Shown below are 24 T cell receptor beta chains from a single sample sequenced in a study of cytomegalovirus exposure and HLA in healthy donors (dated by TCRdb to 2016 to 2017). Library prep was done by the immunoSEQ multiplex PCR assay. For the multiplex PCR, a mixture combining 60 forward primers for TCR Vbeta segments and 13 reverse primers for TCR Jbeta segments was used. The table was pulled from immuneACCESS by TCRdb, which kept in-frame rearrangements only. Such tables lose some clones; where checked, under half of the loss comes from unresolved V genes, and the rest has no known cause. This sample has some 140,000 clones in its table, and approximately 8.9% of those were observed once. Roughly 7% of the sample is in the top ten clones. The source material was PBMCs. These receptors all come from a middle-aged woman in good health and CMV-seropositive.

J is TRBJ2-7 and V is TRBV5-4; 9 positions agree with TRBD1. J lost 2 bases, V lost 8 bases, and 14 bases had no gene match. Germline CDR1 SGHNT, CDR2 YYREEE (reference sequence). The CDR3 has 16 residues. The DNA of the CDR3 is TGTGCCAGTGCCCCCGTTGGACAGGGGAGCCCCTACGAGCAGTACTTC. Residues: CASAPVGQGSPYEQYF.

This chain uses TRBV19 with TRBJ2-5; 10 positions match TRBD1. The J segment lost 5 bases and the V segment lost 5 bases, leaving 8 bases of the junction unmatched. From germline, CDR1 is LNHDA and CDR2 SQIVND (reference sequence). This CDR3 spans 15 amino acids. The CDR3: CASSASGTGVETQYF. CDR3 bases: TGTGCCAGTAGTGCCTCCGGGACAGGGGTTGAGACCCAGTACTTC.

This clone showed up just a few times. The CDR3 here is CASSSYRADEQYF. In nucleotides, the CDR3 is TGTGCCAGCAGCTCCTACAGGGCCGACGAGCAGTACTTC. The rearrangement uses TRBV5-4 and TRBJ2-7, with D possibly being TRBD1 (6 bases). V lost 3 bases to trimming and J lost 5 bases, with 12 bases between them. CDR1 and CDR2 from the germline V gene are SGHNT and YYREEE (reference sequence). This CDR3 is 13 amino acids long. Full variable domain (missing parts from reference TRBV5-4 and TRBJ2-7): ETGVTQSPTHLIKTRGQQVTLRCSSQSGHNTVSWYQQALGQGPQFIFQYYREEENGRGNFPPRFSGLQFPNYSSELNVNALELDDSALYLCASSSYRADEQYFGPGTRLTVT.

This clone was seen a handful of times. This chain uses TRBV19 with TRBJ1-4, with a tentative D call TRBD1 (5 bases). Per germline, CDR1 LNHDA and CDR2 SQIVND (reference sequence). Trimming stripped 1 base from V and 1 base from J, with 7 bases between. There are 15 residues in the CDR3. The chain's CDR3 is CASSIAQGTNEKLFF. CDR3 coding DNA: TGTGCCAGTAGTATAGCTCAGGGAACTAATGAAAAACTGTTTTTT.

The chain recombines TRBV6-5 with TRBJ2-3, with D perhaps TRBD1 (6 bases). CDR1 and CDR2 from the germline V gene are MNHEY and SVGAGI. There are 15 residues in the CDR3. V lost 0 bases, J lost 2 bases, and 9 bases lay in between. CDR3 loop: CASSYSRTDTDTQYF. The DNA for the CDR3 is TGTGCCAGCAGTTACTCCCGGACAGACACAGATACGCAGTATTTT.

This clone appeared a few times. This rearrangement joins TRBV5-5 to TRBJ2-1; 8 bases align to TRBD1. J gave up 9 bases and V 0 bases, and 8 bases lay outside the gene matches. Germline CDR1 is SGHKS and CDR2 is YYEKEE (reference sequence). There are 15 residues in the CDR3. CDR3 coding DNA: TGTGCCAGCAGCTTGGGCAGGGGGCTTGAAGGTGAGCAGTTCTTC. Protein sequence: CASSLGRGLEGEQFF.

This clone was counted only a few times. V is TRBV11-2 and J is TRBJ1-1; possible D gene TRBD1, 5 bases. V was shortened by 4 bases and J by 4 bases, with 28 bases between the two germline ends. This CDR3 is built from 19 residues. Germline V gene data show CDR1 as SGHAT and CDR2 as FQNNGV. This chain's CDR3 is CASSSRGGREVVWRTEAFF. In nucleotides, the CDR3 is TGTGCCAGCAGCTCTAGGGGTGGTAGGGAAGTGGTTTGGCGCACTGAAGCTTTCTTT.

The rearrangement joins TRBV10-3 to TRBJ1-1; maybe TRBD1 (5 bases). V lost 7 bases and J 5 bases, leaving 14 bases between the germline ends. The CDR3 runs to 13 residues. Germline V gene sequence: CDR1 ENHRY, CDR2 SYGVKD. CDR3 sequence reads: CAITLRVGTEAFF. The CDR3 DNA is TGTGCCATCACCCTCAGGGTCGGGACTGAAGCTTTCTTT.

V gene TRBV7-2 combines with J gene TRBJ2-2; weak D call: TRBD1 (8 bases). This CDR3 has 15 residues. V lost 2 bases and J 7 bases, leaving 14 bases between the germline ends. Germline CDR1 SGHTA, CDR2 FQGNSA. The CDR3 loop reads CASSLRTGRGGELFF. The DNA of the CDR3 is TGTGCCAGCAGCTTAAGGACAGGGAGGGGCGGGGAGCTGTTTTTT.

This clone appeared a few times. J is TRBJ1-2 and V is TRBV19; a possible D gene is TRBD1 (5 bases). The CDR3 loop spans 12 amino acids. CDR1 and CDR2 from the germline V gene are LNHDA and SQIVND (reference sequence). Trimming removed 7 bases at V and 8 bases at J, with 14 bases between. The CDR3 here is CASTIGGVGYTF. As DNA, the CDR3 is TGTGCCAGTACCATAGGAGGGGTCGGCTACACCTTC.

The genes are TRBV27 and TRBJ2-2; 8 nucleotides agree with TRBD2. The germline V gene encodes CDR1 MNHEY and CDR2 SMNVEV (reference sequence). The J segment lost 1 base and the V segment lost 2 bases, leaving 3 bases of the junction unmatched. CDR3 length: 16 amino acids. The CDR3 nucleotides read TGTGCCAGCAGTTTAATAGCGGGGCGGAACACCGGGGAGCTGTTTTTT. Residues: CASSLIAGRNTGELFF.

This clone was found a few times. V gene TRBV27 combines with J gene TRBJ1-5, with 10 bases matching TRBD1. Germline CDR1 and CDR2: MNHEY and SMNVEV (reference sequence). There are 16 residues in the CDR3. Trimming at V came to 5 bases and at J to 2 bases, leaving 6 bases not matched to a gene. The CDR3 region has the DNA TGTGCCAGCAGTCCGGGACAGGGGTACCGCAATCAGCCCCAGCATTTT. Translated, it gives CASSPGQGYRNQPQHF.

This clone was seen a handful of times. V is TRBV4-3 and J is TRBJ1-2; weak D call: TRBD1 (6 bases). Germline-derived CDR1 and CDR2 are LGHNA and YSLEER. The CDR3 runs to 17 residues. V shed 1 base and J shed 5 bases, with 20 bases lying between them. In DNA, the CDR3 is TGCGCCAGCAGCCAAGGGGCGGGGGCGATCGCAAGGTATGGCTACACCTTC. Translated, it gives CASSQGAGAIARYGYTF.

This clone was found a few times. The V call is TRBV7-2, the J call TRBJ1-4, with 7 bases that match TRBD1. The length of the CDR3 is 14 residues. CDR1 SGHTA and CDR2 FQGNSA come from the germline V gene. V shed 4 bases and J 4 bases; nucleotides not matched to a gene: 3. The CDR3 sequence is CASSSGGYNEKLFF. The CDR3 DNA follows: TGTGCCAGCAGCTCAGGGGGATATAATGAAAAACTGTTTTTT.

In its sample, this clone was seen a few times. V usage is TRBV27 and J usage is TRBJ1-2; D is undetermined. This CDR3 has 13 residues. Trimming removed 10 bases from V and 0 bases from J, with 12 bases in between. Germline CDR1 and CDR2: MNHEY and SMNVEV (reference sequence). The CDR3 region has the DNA TGTGCCACCCAAAAAACAGCTAACTATGGCTACACCTTC. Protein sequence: CATQKTANYGYTF.

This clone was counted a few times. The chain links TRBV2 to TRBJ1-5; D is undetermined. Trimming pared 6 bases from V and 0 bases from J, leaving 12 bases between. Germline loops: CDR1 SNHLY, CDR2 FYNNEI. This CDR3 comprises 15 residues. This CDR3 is CASRRGWDSNQPQHF. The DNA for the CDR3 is TGTGCCAGCAGGCGGGGATGGGATAGCAATCAGCCCCAGCATTTT.

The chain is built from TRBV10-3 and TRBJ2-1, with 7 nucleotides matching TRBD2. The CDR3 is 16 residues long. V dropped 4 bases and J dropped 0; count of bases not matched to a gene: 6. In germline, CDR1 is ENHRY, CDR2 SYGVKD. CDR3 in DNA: TGTGCCATCAGTGCTCGCGGCGGGAGCTCCTACAATGAGCAGTTCTTC. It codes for CAISARGGSSYNEQFF.

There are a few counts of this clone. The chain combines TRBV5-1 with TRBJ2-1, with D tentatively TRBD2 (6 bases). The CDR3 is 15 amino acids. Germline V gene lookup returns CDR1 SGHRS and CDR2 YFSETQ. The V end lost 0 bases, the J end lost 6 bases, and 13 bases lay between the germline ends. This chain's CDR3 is CASSLDILASNEQFF. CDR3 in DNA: TGCGCCAGCAGCTTGGATATACTAGCAAGCAATGAGCAGTTCTTC.

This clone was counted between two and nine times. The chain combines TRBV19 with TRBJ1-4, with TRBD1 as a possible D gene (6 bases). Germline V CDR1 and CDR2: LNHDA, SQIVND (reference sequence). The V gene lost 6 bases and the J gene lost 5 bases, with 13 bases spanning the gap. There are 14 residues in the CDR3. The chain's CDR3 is CASSLDRTNEKLFF. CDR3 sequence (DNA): TGTGCCAGTAGCCTAGACAGGACGAATGAAAAACTGTTTTTT.

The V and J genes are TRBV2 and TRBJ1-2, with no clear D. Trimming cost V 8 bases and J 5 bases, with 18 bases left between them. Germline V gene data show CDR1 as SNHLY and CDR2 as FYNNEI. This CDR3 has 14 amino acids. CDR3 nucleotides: TGTGCCAGCCGGGTTGGACTCGGCGGTTATGGCTACACCTTC. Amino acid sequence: CASRVGLGGYGYTF.

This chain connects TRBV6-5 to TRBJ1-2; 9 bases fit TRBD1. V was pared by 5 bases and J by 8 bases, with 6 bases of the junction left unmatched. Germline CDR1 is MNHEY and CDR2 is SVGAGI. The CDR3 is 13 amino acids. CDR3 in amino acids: CASSTGTGPGYTF. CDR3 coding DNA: TGTGCCAGCAGTACCGGGACAGGGCCCGGCTACACCTTC.

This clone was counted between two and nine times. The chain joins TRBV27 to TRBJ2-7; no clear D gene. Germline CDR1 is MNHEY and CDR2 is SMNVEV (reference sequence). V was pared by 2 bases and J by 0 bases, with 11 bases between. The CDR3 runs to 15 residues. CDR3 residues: CASSLKGRSSYEQYF. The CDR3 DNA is TGTGCCAGCAGTTTAAAAGGTCGGAGCTCCTACGAGCAGTACTTC.

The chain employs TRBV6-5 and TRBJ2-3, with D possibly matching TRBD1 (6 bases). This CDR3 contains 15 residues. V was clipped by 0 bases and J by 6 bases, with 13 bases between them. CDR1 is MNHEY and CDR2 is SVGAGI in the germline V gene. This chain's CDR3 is CASSYSVKGEDTQYF. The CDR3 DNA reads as TGTGCCAGCAGTTACTCGGTAAAGGGGGAGGATACGCAGTATTTT.

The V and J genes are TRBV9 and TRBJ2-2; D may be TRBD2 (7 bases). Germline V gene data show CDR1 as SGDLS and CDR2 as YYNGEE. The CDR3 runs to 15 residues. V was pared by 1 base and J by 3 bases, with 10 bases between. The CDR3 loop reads CASSVSGGHTGELFF. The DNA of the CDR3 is TGTGCCAGCAGCGTATCCGGGGGGCACACCGGGGAGCTGTTTTTT.